This T cell receptor beta chain was profiled in a study of cytomegalovirus exposure and HLA in healthy donors. Vbeta (60) and Jbeta (13) primers were used in the PCR. TCRdb's table, derived via immunoSEQ multiplex PCR, lists solely in-frame clones and lacks some. The sample yields over 150,000 clones, 82% seen once. Study-level points and caveats: TCR beta V- and J-gene trimming was later associated with a missense DCLRE1C variant. In a later analysis, at a false discovery rate of 0.05, 15,000 to 20,000 TCR beta sequences were associated with HLA alleles. Compared with the roughly 700-donor mean, an Asian-associated ancestry cluster reportedly had fewer N-insertions, according to a later analysis.

V was pared by 6 bases and J by 4 bases, with 15 bases between. The CDR3 contains 14 residues. The germline gives CDR1 MDHEN, CDR2 SYDVKM. Concerning this clone: Its antigen remains unknown.

The rearrangement joins TRBV28 to TRBJ2-5; D is possibly TRBD1 (7 bases). Sequences were obtained from PBMCs. This receptor was taken from a girl between 10 and 17 years old in good health and CMV-seropositive. The CDR3: CASRTRQGGETQYF. The CDR3 nucleotides are TGTGCCAGCAGAACACGACAGGGAGGAGAGACCCAGTACTTC. Filled out from reference TRBV28 and TRBJ2-5, the complete variable domain reads DVKVTQSSRYLVKRTGEKVFLECVQDMDHENMFWYRQDPGLGLRLIYFSYDVKMKEKGDIPEGYSVSREKKERFSLILESASTNQTSMYLCASRTRQGGETQYFGPGTRLLVL.